This T cell receptor (beta chain) was recovered during a study of CD8+ T cells in alopecia areata. From germline, CDR1 is LGHNA and CDR2 YSLEER. V lost 1 base to trimming and J lost 0 bases, with 3 bases between them. The CDR3 contains 14 residues. The sequencing template was cDNA reverse transcribed from extracted RNA. Sequencing used immunoSEQ multiplex PCR; TCRdb keeps in-frame clones, though not all of them. The repertoire holds almost 250,000 clones, with approximately 61% as singletons. The input for sequencing was CD4+ T cells sorted from blood, taken at week 0. The clonotype was recovered from a human donor with alopecia areata. The chain employs TRBV4-3 and TRBJ1-4; unclear D gene. The CDR3 sequence is CASSQVATNEKLFF. The CDR3 bases are TGCGCCAGCAGCCAAGTTGCAACTAATGAAAAACTGTTTTTT.